These 24 T cell receptor beta chains were sequenced from one sample in a study of cytomegalovirus exposure and HLA in healthy donors. 13 Jbeta primers and 60 Vbeta primers were used for the PCR. The repertoire was sequenced with immunoSEQ multiplex PCR; TCRdb's copy has only in-frame clones and lacks some. This sample carries 110,000 to 150,000 clones, approximately 80% of them seen once, and the ten largest clones take roughly 4%. Material for sequencing was PBMCs. The source of these receptors is a woman aged 35 to 49 in good health and CMV-seropositive.

V is TRBV4-1 and J is TRBJ1-4, with TRBD1 as a possible D gene (5 bases). V was cut by 3 bases and J by 8 bases, with 10 bases left in between. This CDR3 comprises 13 residues. Per germline, CDR1 MGHRA and CDR2 YSYEKL. CDR3 residues: CASSQTEGEKLFF. CDR3 DNA: TGCGCCAGCAGCCAGACGGAGGGGGAAAAACTGTTTTTT.

V usage is TRBV7-3 and J usage is TRBJ2-5; 12 bases are a match to TRBD2. This CDR3 spans 17 amino acids. Germline lookup yields CDR1 SGHTA and CDR2 FQGTGA. The J segment lost 2 bases and the V segment lost 2 bases, leaving 6 bases of the junction unmatched. CDR3 nucleotide sequence: TGTGCCAGCAGCTTAGGGAGAGGACTAGCGGGACAAGAGACCCAGTACTTC. It encodes CASSLGRGLAGQETQYF. Supplemented by reference TRBV7-3 and TRBJ2-5, the full variable domain reads GAGVSQTPSNKVTEKGKYVELRCDPISGHTALYWYRQSLGQGPEFLIYFQGTGAADDSGLPNDRFFAVRPEGSVSTLKIQRTERGDSAVYLCASSLGRGLAGQETQYFGPGTRLLVL.

CDR3 nucleotides: TGTGCCAGCAGCTTACGCCCAGCAGATACGCAGTATTTT. This sequence encodes CASSLRPADTQYF. The chain joins TRBV7-8 to TRBJ2-3; no clear D. V was shortened by 2 bases and J by 4 bases, with 7 bases between the two germline ends. Germline CDR1 and CDR2: SGHVS and FQNEAQ. CDR3 length: 13 amino acids.

The rearrangement links TRBV5-5 to TRBJ2-3; 10 nucleotides line up with TRBD2. There are 17 residues in the CDR3. Germline assignment: CDR1 SGHKS and CDR2 YYEKEE (reference sequence). J gave up 2 bases and V 3 bases, and 9 bases lay outside the gene matches. CDR3 nucleotides: TGTGCCAGCAGCTCCCTTGCTAGCGGGGGAAACACAGATACGCAGTATTTT. Its protein is CASSSLASGGNTDTQYF.

The chain joins TRBV7-9 to TRBJ2-7, with D possibly being TRBD1 (6 bases). The CDR3 extends over 15 amino acids. V was cut by 3 bases and J by 2 bases, with 14 bases left in between. CDR1 SEHNR and CDR2 FQNEAQ come from the germline V gene (reference sequence). The CDR3 spells CASSFLDRSAYEQYF. In DNA, the CDR3 is TGTGCCAGCAGCTTTCTCGACAGGTCCGCCTACGAGCAGTACTTC. The full variable domain, completed using reference TRBV7-9 and TRBJ2-7, is DTGVSQNPRHKITKRGQNVTFRCDPISEHNRLYWYRQTLGQGPEFLTYFQNEAQLEKSRLLSDRFSAERPKGSFSTLEIQRTEQGDSAMYLCASSFLDRSAYEQYFGPGTRLTVT.

The chain links TRBV27 to TRBJ2-2; 7 bases fit TRBD1. Germline lookup yields CDR1 MNHEY and CDR2 SMNVEV (reference sequence). With V trimmed by 6 bases and J by 3 bases, 7 bases remained unmatched. This CDR3 is 15 amino acids long. CDR3 residues: CASRTGAIDTGELFF. The CDR3 DNA reads as TGTGCCAGCAGAACAGGGGCGATTGACACCGGGGAGCTGTTTTTT.

J is TRBJ2-1 and V is TRBV7-9, with 7 nucleotides matching TRBD1. Germline V gene lookup returns CDR1 SEHNR and CDR2 FQNEAQ (reference sequence). V shed 2 bases, J shed 9 bases, and the junction held 4 bases outside the gene matches. The CDR3 is 13 amino acids. The CDR3 region has the DNA TGTGCCAGCAGCTTAAGGGGGCGGTCTGAGCAGTTCTTC. Protein product: CASSLRGRSEQFF.

This clone was counted a single time. The chain links TRBV30 to TRBJ1-4, with D tentatively TRBD1 (6 bases). The V and J ends lost 3 bases and 4 bases respectively, with 9 bases between them. Germline V gives CDR1 GTSNPN, CDR2 SVGIG (reference sequence). The CDR3 spans 13 residues. CDR3 sequence (DNA): TGTGCCTGGAGCAGCAGGGGTAATGAAAAACTGTTTTTT. It yields the protein CAWSSRGNEKLFF.

The rearrangement links TRBV7-9 to TRBJ1-6; possible D gene TRBD1, 6 bases. V was pared by 7 bases and J by 7 bases, with 11 bases between. The CDR3 loop spans 13 amino acids. Looked up from germline, CDR1 is SEHNR and CDR2 is FQNEAQ (reference sequence). CDR3 sequence reads: CASTWTENSPLHF. The CDR3 DNA follows: TGTGCCAGCACCTGGACAGAAAATTCACCCCTCCACTTT.

This clone was recorded a few times. V usage is TRBV2 and J usage is TRBJ2-5; 7 bases align to TRBD2. CDR1 is SNHLY and CDR2 is FYNNEI in the germline V gene. Trimming at V came to 7 bases and at J to 2 bases, leaving 4 bases not matched to a gene. This CDR3 comprises 13 residues. The CDR3, as DNA: TGTGCCAGCAAGGCTAGCGGACAAGAGACCCAGTACTTC. Its translation is CASKASGQETQYF.

The chain employs TRBV30 and TRBJ1-5, with a possible D match to TRBD1 (6 bases). This CDR3 comprises 14 residues. Germline V gene lookup returns CDR1 GTSNPN and CDR2 SVGIG (reference sequence). V gave up 1 base and J gave up 3 bases, with 10 bases separating them. The CDR3, as DNA: TGTGCCTGGAGTGGGGGACAATTCAATCAGCCCCAGCATTTT. It codes for CAWSGGQFNQPQHF.

The chain combines TRBV5-6 with TRBJ2-7; 8 nucleotides match TRBD1. The CDR3 runs 17 residues. Germline trimming cut 1 base from V and 6 bases from J; bases unmatched to any gene: 15. Per the germline V gene, CDR1 is SGHDT and CDR2 is YYEEEE. This CDR3 reads CASSLSFYRTGSSEQYF. For the CDR3, the DNA is TGTGCCAGCAGCTTGTCGTTTTATAGGACAGGGTCGTCCGAGCAGTACTTC.

V and J are TRBV18 and TRBJ2-1; TRBD2 matches at 9 bases. The J segment lost 9 bases and the V segment lost 3 bases, leaving 9 bases of the junction unmatched. CDR1 and CDR2 from the germline V gene are KGHSH and LQKENI. CDR3 size: 15 residues. CDR3 nucleotides: TGTGCCAGCTCACCCGGGACTAGCACATATCGTGAGCAGTTCTTC. Protein product: CASSPGTSTYREQFF.

The rearrangement links TRBV6-5 to TRBJ1-1; D uncertain. The CDR3 has 15 amino acids. CDR1 and CDR2 from the germline V gene are MNHEY and SVGAGI. With 5 bases removed from V and 5 bases from J, the gap between germline ends came to 18 bases. In DNA form, the CDR3 reads TGTGCCAGCAGTCCTTCCACCGGGAAGGCAACTGAAGCTTTCTTT. It specifies CASSPSTGKATEAFF.

The rearrangement links TRBV9 to TRBJ1-1; D remains ambiguous. The CDR3 loop spans 15 amino acids. Trimming pared 3 bases from V and 0 bases from J, leaving 12 bases between. Germline V lookup: CDR1 SGDLS, CDR2 YYNGEE. The CDR3 DNA reads as TGTGCCAGCAGCGGAAAGCAGGATATGAACACTGAAGCTTTCTTT. Translating gives CASSGKQDMNTEAFF.

The chain joins TRBV13 to TRBJ2-4; 14 bases are a match to TRBD2. The V and J ends lost 5 bases and 6 bases, in that order; junction bases with no gene match: 9. Looked up from germline, CDR1 is PRHDT and CDR2 is FYEKMQ (reference sequence). The CDR3 is made up of 17 amino acids. The CDR3: CASSRRTSGGLGNIQYF. CDR3 nucleotides: TGTGCCAGCAGCCGAAGGACTAGCGGGGGGCTCGGAAACATTCAGTACTTC.

As concerns this clone: This sample also contains other DNA sequences that code for the same CDR3. The V gene is TRBV5-1, the J gene TRBJ2-7; possibly TRBD1 for D (6 bases). Germline V gene data show CDR1 as SGHRS and CDR2 as YFSETQ. V lost 4 bases and J lost 3, with 14 bases in between. CDR3 length: 14 residues. The CDR3 reads CASSLGDTDYEQYF. CDR3 DNA: TGCGCCAGCAGCCTGGGGGACACTGACTACGAGCAGTACTTC.

This rearrangement joins TRBV7-3 to TRBJ2-2; weak D call: TRBD2 (6 bases). Trimming left V 5 bases short and J 2 bases short, with 12 bases between. The CDR3 extends over 15 amino acids. Germline CDR1 reads SGHTA; CDR2 reads FQGTGA. CDR3 amino acids: CASSIQGGNTGELFF. CDR3 sequence (DNA): TGTGCCAGCAGCATCCAGGGAGGAAACACCGGGGAGCTGTTTTTT.

V gene TRBV7-9 combines with J gene TRBJ1-5; D unclear. The CDR3 is made up of 13 amino acids. Trimming removed 5 bases at V and 6 bases at J, with 11 bases between. Germline loops: CDR1 SEHNR, CDR2 FQNEAQ (reference sequence). The CDR3 nucleotides are TGTGCCAGCAGCCTCTGGTCCGGTCAGCCCCAGCATTTT. It codes for CASSLWSGQPQHF.

The chain combines TRBV6-4 with TRBJ2-5, with 9 bases matching TRBD2. The J call is in doubt because the DNA end fits TRBJ2-7 better. CDR3 length equals 15 residues. Germline CDR1 and CDR2: MRHNA and SNTAGT. CDR3 residues: CASTPSGGRLYEQYF. The CDR3 DNA follows: TGTGCCAGCACTCCCAGCGGGGGGCGACTTTACGAGCAGTACTTC.

This clone was counted only a few times. This chain uses TRBV19 with TRBJ1-1; 10 positions agree with TRBD1. Trimming removed 5 bases from V and 5 bases from J; junction bases left unmatched: 11. The CDR3 is 16 residues long. Germline-derived CDR1 and CDR2 are LNHDA and SQIVND (reference sequence). The CDR3 loop is CASSRRDRGSRTEAFF. The DNA of the CDR3 is TGTGCCAGTAGTCGGAGGGACAGGGGAAGTAGAACTGAAGCTTTCTTT. The full variable domain, in which reference TRBV19 and TRBJ1-1 provide the parts outside the CDR3, is DGGITQSPKYLFRKEGQNVTLSCEQNLNHDAMYWYRQDPGQGLRLIYYSQIVNDFQKGDIAEGYSVSREKKESFPLTVTSAQKNPTAFYLCASSRRDRGSRTEAFFGQGTRLTVV.

The gene calls are TRBV2 and TRBJ2-7; 8 bases match TRBD2. The CDR3 runs 16 residues. V gave up 0 bases and J gave up 5 bases; unmatched junction bases: 9. Germline loops: CDR1 SNHLY, CDR2 FYNNEI. For the CDR3, the DNA is TGTGCCAGCAGTGAAGCAGGAAGGGGACTAGTGGACGAGCAGTACTTC. This gives the protein CASSEAGRGLVDEQYF.

This clone was observed a handful of times. J is TRBJ2-5 and V is TRBV7-9; TRBD2 matches at 7 bases. The CDR3 loop spans 12 amino acids. Trimming at V came to 11 bases and at J to 5 bases, leaving 8 bases not matched to a gene. The germline gives CDR1 SEHNR, CDR2 FQNEAQ (reference sequence). Written as DNA, the CDR3 is TGTGCCGCCAACTGGGGGGGTGAGACCCAGTACTTC. It is translated as CAANWGGETQYF.

The chain is built from TRBV5-1 and TRBJ2-7; maybe TRBD1 (6 bases). V was clipped by 0 bases and J by 1 base, with 17 bases between them. Germline loops: CDR1 SGHRS, CDR2 YFSETQ. The CDR3 covers 17 residues. CDR3 region: CASSLALDRRSSYEQYF. For the CDR3, the DNA is TGCGCCAGCAGCTTGGCCCTTGACAGGCGCTCATCCTACGAGCAGTACTTC.